This T cell receptor (beta chain) was recovered during a study of cytomegalovirus exposure and HLA in healthy donors. Vbeta (60) and Jbeta (13) primers were used in the PCR. The protocol was immunoSEQ multiplex PCR, while the TCRdb copy is restricted to in-frame clones and leaves out a portion. The sample carries 130,000 to 150,000 clones, around 77% recorded once. CDR1 SGHDT and CDR2 YYEEEE come from the germline V gene. V gave up 1 base and J gave up 7 bases, with 9 bases separating them. CDR3 length: 13 amino acids. In regard to this clone: The antigen remains unidentified.

The study's findings and limits: According to a later analysis, most TCR beta chains associated with CMV appeared HLA-restricted.

The chain couples TRBV5-6 to TRBJ2-1; the D gene is possibly TRBD2 (5 bases). The receptor was derived from a man in his thirties or forties in good health and CMV-seronegative. Sequencing input: PBMCs. The CDR3 sequence is CASSLSPGNEQFF. CDR3 bases: TGTGCCAGCAGCTTGTCCCCGGGAAATGAGCAGTTCTTC.